The next 18 T cell receptor beta chains were all read from a single sample in a study of sequential checkpoint blockade in melanoma. Treatment indicated: randomized to nivolumab then ipilimumab (arm A) or the reverse (arm B). Produced via immunoSEQ multiplex PCR; TCRdb's table is partial and in-frame only. The sample lists fewer than 20,000 clones; less than 30% were seen once. The sequences come from tumor tissue (inferred from file names), collected from a patient given nivolumab and ipilimumab in sequence. Receptor source: a human donor with melanoma.

The V call is TRBV6-1, the J call TRBJ2-7; 9 bases match TRBD2. Per germline, CDR1 MNHNS and CDR2 SASEGT. The CDR3 has 14 residues. V shed 1 base and J 7 bases; nucleotides not matched to a gene: 5. The CDR3 DNA follows: TGTGCCAGCAGTGAAGGCGGGGGGGCGAAAGAGCAGTACTTC. Translating it yields CASSEGGGAKEQYF.

The table lists this clone with a few counts. The chain recombines TRBV6-8 with TRBJ1-1; no clear D gene. This CDR3 comprises 13 residues. CDR1 is MNHGY, CDR2 SAAAGT, per germline. Trimming pared 5 bases from V and 4 bases from J, leaving 11 bases between. The CDR3 DNA sequence: TGTGCCAGCAGTGCTGGGGAGAGCACTGAAGCTTTCTTT. Translating gives CASSAGESTEAFF.

The rearrangement uses TRBV19 and TRBJ2-2; D is perhaps TRBD2 (6 bases). Germline V gene sequence: CDR1 LNHDA, CDR2 SQIVND (reference sequence). With 7 bases removed from V and 6 bases from J, the gap between germline ends came to 15 bases. The CDR3 length is 14 residues. CDR3 residues: CASISRAGPGELFF. The CDR3 nucleotides are TGTGCCAGTATTAGTCGAGCGGGCCCCGGGGAGCTGTTTTTT.

The sample holds a few counts of this clone. The chain uses TRBV6-7 and TRBJ2-3; D not resolved. TRBV6-7 is noted as an ORF with a role that remains uncertain. The CDR3 is 16 amino acids. V was clipped by 2 bases and J by 0 bases, with 12 bases between them. DNA of the CDR3: TGTGCCAGCAGTTACCCGGCACGTTATAGCACAGATACGCAGTATTTT. Translated, it gives CASSYPARYSTDTQYF.

This clone was detected a few times. The CDR3 sequence: CASSSPSGIIPTYTDTQYF. CDR3 coding DNA: TGTGCCAGCAGCTCCCCTAGCGGAATAATCCCAACATACACAGATACGCAGTATTTT. The chain recombines TRBV7-6 with TRBJ2-3, with 7 bases that match TRBD2. V trimming: 4 bases; J trimming: 2 bases; junction bases outside the gene matches: 18. The CDR3 covers 19 residues. Germline CDR1 is SGHVS and CDR2 is FNYEAQ. Combining the CDR3 with reference TRBV7-6 and TRBJ2-3 gives the whole variable domain GAGVSQSPRYKVTKRGQDVALRCDPISGHVSLYWYRQALGQGPEFLTYFNYEAQQDKSGLPNDRFSAERPEGSISTLTIQRTEQRDSAMYRCASSSPSGIIPTYTDTQYFGPGTRLTVL.

This clone has a single count. This chain connects TRBV25-1 to TRBJ2-1, with 8 bases lining up with TRBD1. Germline lookup yields CDR1 MGHDK and CDR2 SYGVNS. Trimming at V came to 2 bases and at J to 7 bases, leaving 7 bases not matched to a gene. The CDR3 consists of 15 residues. CDR3 residues: CASSEPRTGRNEQFF. The CDR3 region has the DNA TGTGCCAGCAGTGAACCACGGACAGGGCGGAATGAGCAGTTCTTC. Based on the CDR3 plus reference TRBV25-1 and TRBJ2-1, the full variable domain is EADIYQTPRYLVIGTGKKITLECSQTMGHDKMYWYQQDPGMELHLIHYSYGVNSTEKGDLSSESTVSRIRTEHFPLTLESARPSHTSQYLCASSEPRTGRNEQFFGPGTRLTVL.

The genes are TRBV10-2 and TRBJ2-7, with D tentatively TRBD2 (7 bases). The CDR3 extends over 14 amino acids. The germline gives CDR1 WSHSY, CDR2 SAAADI. Trimming took off 8 bases at V and 5 bases at J, with 19 bases between the two ends. The CDR3 region is CASGEGGVGNEQYF. The CDR3 coding sequence is TGCGCCAGCGGGGAGGGGGGAGTGGGAAACGAGCAGTACTTC.

The chain couples TRBV29-1 to TRBJ2-1, with D maybe TRBD2 (5 bases). V lost 7 bases to trimming and J lost 0 bases, with 10 bases between them. The length of the CDR3 is 13 residues. The germline V gene has CDR1 SQVTM and CDR2 ANQGSEA. As DNA, the CDR3 is TGCAGCGCGCTGGAGGCCTCCTACAATGAGCAGTTCTTC. Protein sequence: CSALEASYNEQFF.

This clone was picked up a small number of times. This chain connects TRBV11-1 to TRBJ2-7; weak D call: TRBD1 (6 bases). V lost 5 bases and J 3 bases, leaving 17 bases between the germline ends. CDR1 and CDR2 (germline): SGHAT, FQDESV (reference sequence). This CDR3 has 15 amino acids. CDR3 sequence (DNA): TGTGCCAGCAGCCTGCAGGGGTCCAAAGACTACGAGCAGTACTTC. It encodes CASSLQGSKDYEQYF.

The chain joins TRBV19 to TRBJ1-1; D is uncertain. CDR1 and CDR2 from the germline V gene are LNHDA and SQIVND (reference sequence). The CDR3 totals 14 residues. The germline V and J ends were trimmed by 3 bases and 0 bases, with 8 bases remaining between them. The CDR3 spells CASSIETLNTEAFF. The CDR3 DNA follows: TGTGCCAGTAGTATCGAGACACTGAACACTGAAGCTTTCTTT.

This clone was picked up a small number of times. The rearrangement uses TRBV6-8 and TRBJ1-1; the D is unclear. Germline CDR1 and CDR2: MNHGY and SAAAGT. CDR3 size: 16 residues. Trimming removed 3 bases from V and 1 base from J, with 15 bases in between. This CDR3 is CASSYSSMERNTEAFF. CDR3 bases: TGTGCCAGCAGTTATTCATCGATGGAGAGGAACACTGAAGCTTTCTTT.

The rearrangement joins TRBV19 to TRBJ2-3, with D possibly TRBD1 on 6 matching bases. Germline assignment: CDR1 LNHDA and CDR2 SQIVND (reference sequence). The V end was cut by 11 bases, the J end by 1 base, with 13 bases between. There are 13 residues in the CDR3. Written as DNA, the CDR3 is TGTGCCGCACAGGGAATGGGCACAGATACGCAGTATTTT. Amino acids: CAAQGMGTDTQYF.

The CDR3 DNA reads as TGTGCCAGCAGTACACACAGCGGATTAGGGACCCAGTACTTC. As protein: CASSTHSGLGTQYF. The V gene is TRBV28, the J gene TRBJ2-5; tentatively, D is TRBD2 (5 bases). CDR1 is MDHEN, CDR2 SYDVKM, per germline. The length of the CDR3 is 14 residues. Trimming stripped 5 bases from V and 7 bases from J, with 17 bases between.

This clone turned up a few times. V is TRBV9 and J is TRBJ2-1, with 7 bases that match TRBD2. CDR3 size: 17 residues. J lost 0 bases, V lost 0 bases, and 6 bases had no gene match. CDR1 and CDR2 (germline): SGDLS, YYNGEE. This CDR3 reads CASSVAQGGSSYNEQFF. In DNA, the CDR3 is TGTGCCAGCAGCGTAGCTCAGGGCGGGAGCTCCTACAATGAGCAGTTCTTC.

This clone appeared a single time. The V and J genes are TRBV19 and TRBJ2-1, with D tentatively TRBD1 (6 bases). V gave up 7 bases and J gave up 4 bases, with 17 bases separating them. Germline CDR1 and CDR2: LNHDA and SQIVND (reference sequence). The CDR3 totals 15 residues. As DNA, the CDR3 is TGTGCCAGTATGACCCGGGACACTCCATACAATGAGCAGTTCTTC. As protein: CASMTRDTPYNEQFF.

This clone was counted between two and nine times. The chain is built from TRBV9 and TRBJ2-7; D remains unclear. The V end was cut by 4 bases, the J end by 0 bases, with 8 bases between. The CDR3 is made up of 13 amino acids. Germline V lookup: CDR1 SGDLS, CDR2 YYNGEE. CDR3 sequence reads: CASSSSASYEQYF. The CDR3, as DNA: TGTGCCAGCAGCTCCTCGGCCTCCTACGAGCAGTACTTC.

This sequence joins TRBV5-1 and TRBJ1-4; D not certain. V was clipped by 4 bases and J by 4 bases, with 14 bases between them. The CDR3 runs 15 residues. CDR1 is SGHRS and CDR2 is YFSETQ in the germline V gene. The CDR3 region is CASSRSGDNNEKLFF. As DNA, the CDR3 is TGCGCCAGCAGCAGGAGTGGTGACAATAATGAAAAACTGTTTTTT.

The rearrangement joins TRBV9 to TRBJ2-1; no clear D gene. This CDR3 comprises 13 residues. The V end was cut by 4 bases, the J end by 7 bases, with 12 bases between. Germline-derived CDR1 and CDR2 are SGDLS and YYNGEE. The chain's CDR3 is CASSSLVGNEQFF. As DNA, the CDR3 is TGTGCCAGCAGCTCTCTAGTTGGAAATGAGCAGTTCTTC.